Listed below are T cell receptor beta chains from one sample, sequenced in a study of T-cell memory formation after mild COVID-19. A single record per CDR3 protein comes from TCRdb applying MiXCR to the 5' RACE reads. Here the sample spans 350,000 to 400,000 distinct CDR3 sequences, approximately 14% being singletons. What was sequenced was PBMCs or a T cell subset sorted from them (not recorded which). These receptors were obtained from a man younger than 30 who had mild COVID-19 (a few samples of this study predate the infection). Cell type and time point are not known. Each CDR3 is given with its conserved first and last residue.

13 | TRBJ1-1 | TRBV19 | CASRRDRDTEAFF
13 | TRBJ1-2 | TRBV7-2 | CASSPRRDAGYTF
16 | TRBJ2-3 | TRBV29-1 | CSVEDKGRASTDTQYF
16 | TRBJ2-5 | TRBV19 | CASSSPGGKAQETQYF
16 | TRBJ2-2 | TRBV6-2/TRBV6-3 | CASSYRLAPNTGELFF
15 | TRBJ2-2 | TRBV7-2 | CASSPGRRNTGELFF
15 | TRBJ1-5 | TRBV4-2 | CASSGGSQGDQPQHF
13 | TRBJ2-5 | TRBV7-9 | CASSGGRPETQYF
13 | TRBJ1-2 | TRBV7-2 | CASSPSGGNGYTF
16 | TRBJ2-5 | TRBV5-1 | CASSPGRVASKETQYF
14 | TRBJ2-3 | TRBV12-3/TRBV12-4 | CASSLRISTDTQYF
17 | TRBJ2-5 | TRBV6-5 | CASSYIFGGGGQETQYF
15 | TRBJ2-5 | TRBV24-1 | CATSDSQDSKETQYF